This T cell receptor beta chain was identified during a study of blood T cell repertoires in COVID-19. Study information: Samples representing acute and convalescent COVID-19 were sourced from the United States, Italy and Spain.

Trimming removed 4 bases at V and 0 bases at J, with 4 bases between. This CDR3 is built from 13 residues. Germline CDR1 and CDR2: SEHNR and FQNEAQ (reference sequence). TCRdb's copy holds only in-frame clones and misses some; the assay was immunoSEQ multiplex PCR. This repertoire shows 280,000 or so clones, 80% to 90% found once; its top ten account for around 10%. The genes are TRBV7-9 and TRBJ1-5; D unresolved. This receptor was obtained from a woman between 45 and 60 years old who had recovered from COVID-19. Sequenced sample: peripheral blood. The CDR3 DNA sequence: TGTGCCAGCAGCTCTTATAGCAATCAGCCCCAGCATTTT. Translation: CASSSYSNQPQHF.